This passage covers 8 T cell receptor beta chains from one sample sequenced in a study of T cells in localized non-small cell lung cancer. The data were produced by immunoSEQ multiplex PCR, yet TCRdb's version contains in-frame clones alone and is incomplete. The sample comprises approximately 21,000 clones, nearly 90% of which are singletons, and just under 30% rests with the top ten. This specimen consisted of peripheral blood mononuclear cells, obtained before any cancer treatment. The receptors derive from a male donor aged 60 or over with stage II lung adenocarcinoma.

This rearrangement joins TRBV11-3 to TRBJ2-1; TRBD1 matches at 8 bases. This CDR3 has 16 residues. Germline V lookup: CDR1 SGHNT, CDR2 YENEEA. The junction had 13 bases not matched to a gene; V was cut back by 3 bases and J by 9 bases. The CDR3 bases are TGTGCCAGCAGCTTGCGATCGGGGCAGGGGGCGGTTGAGCAGTTCTTC. Its protein product is CASSLRSGQGAVEQFF. The whole variable domain, filled in from reference TRBV11-3 and TRBJ2-1, reads EAGVVQSPRYKIIEKKQPVAFWCNPISGHNTLYWYLQNLGQGPELLIRYENEEAVDDSQLPKDRFSAERLKGVDSTLKIQPAELGDSAVYLCASSLRSGQGAVEQFFGPGTRLTVL.

The V call is TRBV2, the J call TRBJ2-7; 9 nucleotides line up with TRBD2. The length of the CDR3 is 12 residues. Germline assignment: CDR1 SNHLY and CDR2 FYNNEI. The V gene end was trimmed by 9 bases and the J gene end by 0 bases; junction bases not matched to a gene: 0. The CDR3 DNA reads as TGTGCCAGTAGCGGGAGCTCCTACGAGCAGTACTTC. Encoded protein: CASSGSSYEQYF.

The CDR3 here is CAIKKTGGASTDTQYF. The DNA for the CDR3 is TGTGCCATCAAGAAGACAGGGGGCGCGAGCACAGATACGCAGTATTTT. The V and J genes are TRBV10-3 and TRBJ2-3; 10 bases are a match to TRBD1. Germline V gene sequence: CDR1 ENHRY, CDR2 SYGVKD. With 7 bases clipped from V and 0 bases from J, the junction kept 7 bases outside the gene matches. The CDR3 consists of 16 residues.

The gene calls are TRBV15 and TRBJ2-7, with TRBD2 as a possible D gene (6 bases). The CDR3 runs 14 residues. V dropped 4 bases and J dropped 2 bases, with 12 bases sitting between them. Germline V CDR1 and CDR2: LNHNV, YYDKDF (reference sequence). The CDR3 coding sequence is TGTGCCACCAGCACTTGGGACTCCACCTACGAGCAGTACTTC. Amino acids: CATSTWDSTYEQYF.

The rearrangement joins TRBV15 to TRBJ2-1; TRBD1 agrees at 7 bases. The CDR3 sequence is 14 residues long. V dropped 7 bases and J dropped 9; count of bases not matched to a gene: 12. Germline CDR1 is LNHNV and CDR2 is YYDKDF (reference sequence). Here the CDR3 DNA reads TGTGCCACCACCCCGGGACAGCTATTAGCTGAGCAGTTCTTC. Its translation is CATTPGQLLAEQFF.

This sequence joins TRBV29-1 and TRBJ2-1; 12 nucleotides match TRBD2. The germline CDR1 and CDR2 sequences are SQVTM and ANQGSEA. There are 13 residues in the CDR3. For the CDR3, the DNA is TGCAGTCAGACTAGCGGGAGTGGTGCAGGGCAGTTCTTC. Translation: CSQTSGSGAGQFF.

The J gene is TRBJ2-5, the V gene TRBV6-5; D gene ambiguous. The V gene lost 10 bases and the J gene lost 5 bases, with 11 bases spanning the gap. Germline lookup yields CDR1 MNHEY and CDR2 SVGAGI. CDR3 length: 11 amino acids. This CDR3 reads CATFGRETQYF. In DNA form, the CDR3 reads TGTGCCACTTTCGGGCGGGAGACCCAGTACTTC.

J is TRBJ2-5 and V is TRBV9, with TRBD2 identical over 10 bases. V shed 3 bases and J 4 bases; nucleotides not matched to a gene: 9. CDR3 size: 16 residues. The germline gives CDR1 SGDLS, CDR2 YYNGEE. The CDR3 sequence: CASSAGTSDSSETQYF. The CDR3 coding sequence is TGTGCCAGCAGCGCCGGGACTAGCGACTCATCAGAGACCCAGTACTTC.